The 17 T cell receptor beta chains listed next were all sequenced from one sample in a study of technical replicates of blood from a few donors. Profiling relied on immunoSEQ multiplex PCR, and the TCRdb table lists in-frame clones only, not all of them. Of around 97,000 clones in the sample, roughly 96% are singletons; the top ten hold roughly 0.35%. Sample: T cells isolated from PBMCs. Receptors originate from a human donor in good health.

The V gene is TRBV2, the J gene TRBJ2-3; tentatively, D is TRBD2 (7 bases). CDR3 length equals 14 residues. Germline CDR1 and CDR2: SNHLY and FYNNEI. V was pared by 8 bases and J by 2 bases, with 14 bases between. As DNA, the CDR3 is TGTGCCAGCCGAGGGGGGGTCACCACAGATACGCAGTATTTT. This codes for CASRGGVTTDTQYF.

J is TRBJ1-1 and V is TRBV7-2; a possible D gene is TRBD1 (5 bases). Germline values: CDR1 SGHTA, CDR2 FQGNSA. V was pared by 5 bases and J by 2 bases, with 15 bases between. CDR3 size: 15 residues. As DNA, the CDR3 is TGTGCCAGCAGCATACAACCGACAGCTAACACTGAAGCTTTCTTT. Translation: CASSIQPTANTEAFF.

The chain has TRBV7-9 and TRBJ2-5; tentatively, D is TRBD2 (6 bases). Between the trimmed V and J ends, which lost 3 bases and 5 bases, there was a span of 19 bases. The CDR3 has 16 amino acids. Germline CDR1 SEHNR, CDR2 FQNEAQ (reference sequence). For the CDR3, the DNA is TGTGCCAGCAGCTTCTCGGGGGATTTAGCCAGGGAGACCCAGTACTTC. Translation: CASSFSGDLARETQYF.

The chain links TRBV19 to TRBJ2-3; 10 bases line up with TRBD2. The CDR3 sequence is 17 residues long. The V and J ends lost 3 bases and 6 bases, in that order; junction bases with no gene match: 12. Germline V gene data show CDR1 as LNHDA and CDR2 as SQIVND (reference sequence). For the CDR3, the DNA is TGTGCCAGTAGTATCGGCGCTAGCGGGAGATTCTATGATACGCAGTATTTT. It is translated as CASSIGASGRFYDTQYF.

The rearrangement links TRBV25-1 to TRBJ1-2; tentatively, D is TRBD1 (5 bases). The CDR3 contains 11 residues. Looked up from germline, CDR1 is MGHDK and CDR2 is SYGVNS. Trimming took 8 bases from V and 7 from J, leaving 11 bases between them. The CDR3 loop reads CASSRGTGYTF. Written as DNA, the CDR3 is TGTGCCAGCTCACGGGGGACTGGCTACACCTTC.

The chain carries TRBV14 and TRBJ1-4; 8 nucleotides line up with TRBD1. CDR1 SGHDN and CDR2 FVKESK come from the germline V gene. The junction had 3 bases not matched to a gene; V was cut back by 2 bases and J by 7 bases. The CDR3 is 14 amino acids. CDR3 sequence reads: CASSQQQGVEKLFF. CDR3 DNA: TGTGCCAGCAGCCAACAACAGGGGGTTGAAAAACTGTTTTTT.

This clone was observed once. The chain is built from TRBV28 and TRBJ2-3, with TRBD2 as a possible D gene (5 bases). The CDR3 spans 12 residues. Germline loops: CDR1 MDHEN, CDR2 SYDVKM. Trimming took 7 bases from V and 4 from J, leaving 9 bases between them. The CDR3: CASNLAPDTQYF. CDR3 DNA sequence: TGTGCCAGCAATCTAGCCCCAGATACGCAGTATTTT.

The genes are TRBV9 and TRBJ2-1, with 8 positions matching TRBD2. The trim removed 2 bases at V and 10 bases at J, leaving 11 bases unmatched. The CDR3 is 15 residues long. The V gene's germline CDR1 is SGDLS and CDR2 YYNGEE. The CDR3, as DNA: TGTGCCAGCAGCGTTGGGACTAGGGGAGTGGAAGAGCAGTTCTTC. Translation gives CASSVGTRGVEEQFF.

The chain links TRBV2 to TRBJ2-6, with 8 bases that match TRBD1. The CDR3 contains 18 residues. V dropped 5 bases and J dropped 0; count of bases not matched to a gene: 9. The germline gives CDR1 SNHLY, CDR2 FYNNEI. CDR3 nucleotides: TGTGCCAGCAGTACCCCGGGACAGGTTGTCTCTGGGGCCAACGTCCTGACTTTC. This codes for CASSTPGQVVSGANVLTF.

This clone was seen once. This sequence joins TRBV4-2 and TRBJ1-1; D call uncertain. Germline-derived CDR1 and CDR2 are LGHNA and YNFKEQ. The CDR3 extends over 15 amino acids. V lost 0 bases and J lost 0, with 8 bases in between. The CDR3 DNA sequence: TGTGCCAGCAGCCAAGAACAGATGGTGAACACTGAAGCTTTCTTT. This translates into CASSQEQMVNTEAFF.

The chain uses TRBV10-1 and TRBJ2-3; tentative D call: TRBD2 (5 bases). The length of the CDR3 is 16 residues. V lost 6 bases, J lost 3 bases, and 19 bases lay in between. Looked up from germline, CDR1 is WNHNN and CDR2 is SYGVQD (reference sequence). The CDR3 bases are TGCGCCAGCAGCACGGGGTCCAGCCGCGGAACAGATACGCAGTATTTT. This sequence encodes CASSTGSSRGTDTQYF.

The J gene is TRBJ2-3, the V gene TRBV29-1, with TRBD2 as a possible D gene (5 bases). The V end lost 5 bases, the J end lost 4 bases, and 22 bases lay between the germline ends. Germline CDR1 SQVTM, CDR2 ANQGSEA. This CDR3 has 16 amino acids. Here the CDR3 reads CSVCPPGIAFSDTQYF. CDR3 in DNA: TGCAGCGTTTGTCCCCCGGGGATTGCATTCTCAGATACGCAGTATTTT.

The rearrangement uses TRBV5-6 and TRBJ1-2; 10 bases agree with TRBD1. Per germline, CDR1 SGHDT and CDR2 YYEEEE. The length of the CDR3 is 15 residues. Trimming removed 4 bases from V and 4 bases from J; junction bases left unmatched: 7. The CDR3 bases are TGTGCCAGCAGCCCACGACAGGGGGCAAGCTATGGCTACACCTTC. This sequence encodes CASSPRQGASYGYTF.

The CDR3 DNA is TGCGCCAGCAGCACGACAGGGAATCAGCCCCAGCATTTT. It encodes CASSTTGNQPQHF. The chain joins TRBV5-1 to TRBJ1-5; 7 nucleotides agree with TRBD1. V lost 4 bases and J lost 4; bases outside the gene matches: 2. Germline V gives CDR1 SGHRS, CDR2 YFSETQ. There are 13 residues in the CDR3.

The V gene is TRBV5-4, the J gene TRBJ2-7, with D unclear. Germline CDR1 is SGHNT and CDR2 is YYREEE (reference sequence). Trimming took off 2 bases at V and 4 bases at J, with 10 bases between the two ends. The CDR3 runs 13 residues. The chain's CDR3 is CASSFLLSYEQYF. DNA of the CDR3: TGTGCCAGCAGCTTCCTTCTGAGTTACGAGCAGTACTTC.

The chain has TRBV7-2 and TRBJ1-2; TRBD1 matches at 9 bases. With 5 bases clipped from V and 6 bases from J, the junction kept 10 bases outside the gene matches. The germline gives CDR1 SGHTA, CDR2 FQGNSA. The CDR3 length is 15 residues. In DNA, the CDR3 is TGTGCCAGCAGCCTAACGGGACAGGGTTTCGATGGCTACACCTTC. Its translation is CASSLTGQGFDGYTF. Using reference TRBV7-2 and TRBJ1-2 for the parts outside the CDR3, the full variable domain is GAGVSQSPSNKVTEKGKDVELRCDPISGHTALYWYRQSLGQGLEFLIYFQGNSAPDKSGLPSDRFSAERTGGSVSTLTIQRTQQEDSAVYLCASSLTGQGFDGYTFGSGTRLTVV.

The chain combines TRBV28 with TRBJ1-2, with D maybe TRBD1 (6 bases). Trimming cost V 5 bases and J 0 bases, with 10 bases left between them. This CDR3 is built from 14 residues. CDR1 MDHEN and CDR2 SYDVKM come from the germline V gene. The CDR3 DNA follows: TGTGCCAGCAGTGGGGGCATGACTAACTATGGCTACACCTTC. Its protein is CASSGGMTNYGYTF.